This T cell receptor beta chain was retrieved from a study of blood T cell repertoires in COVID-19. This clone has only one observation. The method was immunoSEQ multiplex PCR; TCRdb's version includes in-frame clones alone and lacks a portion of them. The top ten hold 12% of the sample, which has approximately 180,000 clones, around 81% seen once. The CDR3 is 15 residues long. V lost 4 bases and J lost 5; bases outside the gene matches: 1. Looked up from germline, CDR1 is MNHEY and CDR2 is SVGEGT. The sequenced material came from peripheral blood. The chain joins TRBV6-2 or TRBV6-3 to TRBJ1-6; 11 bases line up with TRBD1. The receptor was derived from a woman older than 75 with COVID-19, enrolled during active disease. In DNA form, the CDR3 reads TGTGCCAGCAGTTCGGGACAGGGGGATAATTCACCCCTCCACTTT. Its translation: CASSSGQGDNSPLHF.